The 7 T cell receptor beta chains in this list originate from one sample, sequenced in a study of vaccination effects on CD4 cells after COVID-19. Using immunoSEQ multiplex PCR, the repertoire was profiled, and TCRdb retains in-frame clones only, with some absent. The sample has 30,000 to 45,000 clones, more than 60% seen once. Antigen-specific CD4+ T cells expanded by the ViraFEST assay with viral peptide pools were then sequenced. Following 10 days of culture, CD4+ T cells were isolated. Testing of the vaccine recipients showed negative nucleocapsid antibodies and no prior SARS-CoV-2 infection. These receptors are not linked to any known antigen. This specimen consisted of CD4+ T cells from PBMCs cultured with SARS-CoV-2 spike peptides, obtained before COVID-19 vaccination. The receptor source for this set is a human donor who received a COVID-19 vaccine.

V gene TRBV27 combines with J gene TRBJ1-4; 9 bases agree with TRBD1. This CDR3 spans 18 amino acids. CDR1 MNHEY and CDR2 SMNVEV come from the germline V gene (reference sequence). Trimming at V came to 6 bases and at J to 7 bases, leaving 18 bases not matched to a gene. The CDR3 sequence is CASSKIGQGTVRTEKLFF. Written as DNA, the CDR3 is TGTGCCAGCAGCAAAATCGGACAGGGGACGGTCAGGACTGAAAAACTGTTTTTT. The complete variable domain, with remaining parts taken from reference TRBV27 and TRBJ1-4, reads EAQVTQNPRYLITVTGKKLTVTCSQNMNHEYMSWYRQDPGLGLRQIYYSMNVEVTDKGDVPEGYKVSRKEKRNFPLILESPSPNQTSLYFCASSKIGQGTVRTEKLFFGSGTQLSVL.

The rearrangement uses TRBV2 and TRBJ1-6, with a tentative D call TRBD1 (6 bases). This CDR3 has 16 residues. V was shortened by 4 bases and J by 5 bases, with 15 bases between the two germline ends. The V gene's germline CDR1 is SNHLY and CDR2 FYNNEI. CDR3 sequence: CASSVMGGPDNSPLHF. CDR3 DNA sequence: TGTGCCAGCAGTGTTATGGGGGGCCCAGATAATTCACCCCTCCACTTT.

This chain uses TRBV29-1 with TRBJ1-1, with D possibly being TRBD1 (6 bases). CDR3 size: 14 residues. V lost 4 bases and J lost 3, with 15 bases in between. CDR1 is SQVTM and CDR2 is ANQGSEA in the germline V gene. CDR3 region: CSVARGAGDTEAFF. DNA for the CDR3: TGCAGCGTTGCCCGGGGGGCAGGGGACACTGAAGCTTTCTTT.

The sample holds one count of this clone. CDR3 residues: CAAGTTSGNTIYF. CDR3 nucleotide sequence: TGTGCCGCCGGGACCACCTCTGGAAACACCATATATTTT. J is TRBJ1-3 and V is TRBV10-3, with D tentatively TRBD1 (5 bases). CDR3 length equals 13 residues. The germline CDR1 and CDR2 sequences are ENHRY and SYGVKD. The ends were cut back, 11 bases at V and 0 bases at J, with 11 bases in the middle.

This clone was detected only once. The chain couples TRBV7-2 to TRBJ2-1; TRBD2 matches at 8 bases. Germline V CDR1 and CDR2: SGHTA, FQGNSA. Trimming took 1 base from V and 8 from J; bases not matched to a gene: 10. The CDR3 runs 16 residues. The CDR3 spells CASSLEGTRGVDEQFF. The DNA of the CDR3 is TGTGCCAGCAGCTTAGAAGGGACTAGGGGAGTTGATGAGCAGTTCTTC. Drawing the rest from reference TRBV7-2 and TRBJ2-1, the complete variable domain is GAGVSQSPSNKVTEKGKDVELRCDPISGHTALYWYRQSLGQGLEFLIYFQGNSAPDKSGLPSDRFSAERTGGSVSTLTIQRTQQEDSAVYLCASSLEGTRGVDEQFFGPGTRLTVL.

CDR3 nucleotide sequence: TGTGCCAGCAGTTCGCTCTATGGCTACACCTTC. Encoded protein: CASSSLYGYTF. This chain links TRBV28 with TRBJ1-2; D remains ambiguous. CDR1 and CDR2 (germline): MDHEN, SYDVKM. V lost 4 bases and J lost 4, with 4 bases in between. The CDR3 loop spans 11 amino acids.

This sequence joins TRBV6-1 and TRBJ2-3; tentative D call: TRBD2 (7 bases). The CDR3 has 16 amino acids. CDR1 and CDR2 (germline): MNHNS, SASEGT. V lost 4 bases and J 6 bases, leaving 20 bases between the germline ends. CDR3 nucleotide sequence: TGTGCCAGCAGTGGGTCGCTTTTGGGGGGGGGCGATACGCAGTATTTT. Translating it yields CASSGSLLGGGDTQYF.